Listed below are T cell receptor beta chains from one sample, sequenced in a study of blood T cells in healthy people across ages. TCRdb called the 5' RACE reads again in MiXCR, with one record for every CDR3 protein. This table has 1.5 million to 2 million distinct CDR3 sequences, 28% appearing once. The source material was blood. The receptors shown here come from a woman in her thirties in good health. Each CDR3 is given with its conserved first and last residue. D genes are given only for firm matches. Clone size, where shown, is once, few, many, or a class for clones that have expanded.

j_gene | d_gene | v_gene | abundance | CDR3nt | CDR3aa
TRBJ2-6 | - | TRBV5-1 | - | TGCGCCAGCAGCTTGGGGACAGCCCCCTTGGGGGCCAACGTCCTGACTTTC | CASSLGTAPLGANVLTF
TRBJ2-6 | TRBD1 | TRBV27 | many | TGTGCCACCACGGACAGGACCTATTTTCCTGGGGCCAACGTCCTGACTTTC | CATTDRTYFPGANVLTF
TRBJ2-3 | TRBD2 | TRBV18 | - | TGTGCCAGCTCACCACCGACTAGCTCGGATACGCAGTATTTT | CASSPPTSSDTQYF
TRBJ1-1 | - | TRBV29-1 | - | TGCAGCGCTAGGGCGGGCACTGAAGCTTTCTTT | CSARAGTEAFF
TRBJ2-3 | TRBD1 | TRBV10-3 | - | TGTGCCATCAGTGGGCGAGGGACAGGAATCACAGATACGCAGTATTTT | CAISGRGTGITDTQYF
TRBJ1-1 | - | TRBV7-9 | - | TGTGCCAGCAACCGAAGGGAGGGGAACACTGAAGCTTTCTTT | CASNRREGNTEAFF
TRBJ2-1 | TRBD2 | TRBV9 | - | TGTGCCAGCAGCGCTACCCTAGCGGGGGCCAGGAATGAGCAGTTCTTC | CASSATLAGARNEQFF
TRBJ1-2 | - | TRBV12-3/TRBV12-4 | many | TGTGCCAGCAGTTTCGGGACTTTCTCGTCCGATGGCTACACCTTC | CASSFGTFSSDGYTF
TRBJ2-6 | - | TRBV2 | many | TGTGCCAGCACCCGACAGTCTGGGGCCAACGTCCTGACTTTC | CASTRQSGANVLTF
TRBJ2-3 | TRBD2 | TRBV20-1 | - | TGCAGTGCTAGAGATGGCGGGAGGACACGCACAGATACGCAGTATTTT | CSARDGGRTRTDTQYF
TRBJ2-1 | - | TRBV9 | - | TGTGCCAGCAGCGTAGGGCCCGTCGAGGCTGAGCAGTTCTTC | CASSVGPVEAEQFF
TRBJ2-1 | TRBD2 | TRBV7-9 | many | TGTGCCAGCAGCTTAACAGATCCGGGACTAGCGGGGCGCTCCTACAATGAGCAGTTCTTC | CASSLTDPGLAGRSYNEQFF
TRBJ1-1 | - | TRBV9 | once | TGTGCCAGCAGCGTGGATGGACAGAGACTTGCGGAAGCTTTCTTT | CASSVDGQRLAEAFF
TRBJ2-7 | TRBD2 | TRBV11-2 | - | TGTGCCAGCAGCTTATTGGGACTAGCGGGAGACACCCAGTACTTC | CASSLLGLAGDTQYF
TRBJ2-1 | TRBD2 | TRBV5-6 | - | TGTGCCAGCAGCCGACCAGGGACTAGCGGACGCCGGAATGAGCAGTTCTTC | CASSRPGTSGRRNEQFF
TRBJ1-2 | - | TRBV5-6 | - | TGTGCCAGCAGCTTGTGGGGAGGCTACACCTTC | CASSLWGGYTF
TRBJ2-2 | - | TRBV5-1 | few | TGCGCCAGCAGCTTTGGGGCCACCGGGGAGCTGTTTTTT | CASSFGATGELFF